This TCR beta chain was recovered during a study of shared clonotypes between healthy human individuals. Study in general: The plates for each donor numbered three CD4 naive, three CD4 memory, two CD8 naive and one CD8 memory.

Terminally differentiated effector memory CD45RA+ cells were excluded from the naive CD8 cells, which were CD45RO-negative and positively selected for CCR7. Note on this clone: Its matching antigen is unknown.

V was cut by 2 bases and J by 6 bases, with 14 bases left in between. From germline, CDR1 is GTSNPN and CDR2 SVGIG (reference sequence). This CDR3 has 13 residues. Genomic DNA belonging to each subset was distributed in equal measure over several immunoSEQ plates. Generated by immunoSEQ multiplex PCR, the TCRdb table keeps only in-frame clones and is missing some. Of under 1 million clones detected, 80% to 95% appear once; the ten largest clones hold around 24%. General study points: A handful of donors shared about 4.5% of their naive CD4 clonotypes. Donor clonotype sharing was expected to depend on sequencing depth.

The chain carries TRBV30 and TRBJ2-7; TRBD1 might be the D (6 bases). The origin of this receptor is a man aged 30 to 45 in good health. The sequenced sample was naive CD8+ T cells sorted from blood. The DNA of the CDR3 is TGTGCCTGGAGTTGGGACACTACGGGCGAGCAGTACTTC. Its translation: CAWSWDTTGEQYF. Using reference TRBV30 and TRBJ2-7 for the parts outside the CDR3, the full variable domain is SQTIHQWPATLVQPVGSPLSLECTVEGTSNPNLYWYRQAAGRGLQLLFYSVGIGQISSEVPQNLSASRPQDRQFILSSKKLLLSDSGFYLCAWSWDTTGEQYFGPGTRLTVT.